The 20 T cell receptor beta chains below come from one sample, sequenced in a study of cytomegalovirus exposure and HLA in healthy donors. Both 60 Vbeta primers and 13 Jbeta primers went into the PCR. The method was immunoSEQ multiplex PCR; TCRdb's version includes in-frame clones alone and lacks a portion of them. The table lists approximately 190,000 clones, over 75% of them singletons. Sequencing used PBMCs. These receptors all stem from a boy between 2 and 10 years old in good health and CMV-seronegative.

J is TRBJ2-1 and V is TRBV9, with 8 bases aligning to TRBD2. V lost 4 bases and J lost 8; bases outside the gene matches: 11. The CDR3 has 15 residues. Germline CDR1 SGDLS, CDR2 YYNGEE. CDR3 nucleotide sequence: TGTGCCAGCAGCCCAAGGGGACGGGGGGGCTATGAGCAGTTCTTC. The encoded protein is CASSPRGRGGYEQFF.

This clone was counted once. V is TRBV5-4 and J is TRBJ2-3, with D possibly being TRBD2 (5 bases). The CDR3 runs 14 residues. Looked up from germline, CDR1 is SGHNT and CDR2 is YYREEE (reference sequence). V was pared by 4 bases and J by 6 bases, with 15 bases between. CDR3 bases: TGTGCCAGCAGCGGAGGACCAGGTTACGATACGCAGTATTTT. It yields the protein CASSGGPGYDTQYF. Full variable domain (missing parts from reference TRBV5-4 and TRBJ2-3): ETGVTQSPTHLIKTRGQQVTLRCSSQSGHNTVSWYQQALGQGPQFIFQYYREEENGRGNFPPRFSGLQFPNYSSELNVNALELDDSALYLCASSGGPGYDTQYFGPGTRLTVL.

This chain uses TRBV6-4 with TRBJ2-7; D is possibly TRBD2 (6 bases). V was cut by 7 bases and J by 1 base, with 23 bases left in between. The CDR3 extends over 17 amino acids. Germline loops: CDR1 MRHNA, CDR2 SNTAGT. The CDR3 bases are TGTGCCAGCAACTCCGGGACTTCTCCCCACCCTTCCTACGAGCAGTACTTC. It yields the protein CASNSGTSPHPSYEQYF.

This chain uses TRBV6-6 with TRBJ1-2; possible D gene TRBD1, 5 bases. Germline V gene lookup returns CDR1 MNHNY and CDR2 SVGAGI (reference sequence). The CDR3 loop spans 16 amino acids. The V end lost 6 bases, the J end lost 3 bases, and 20 bases lay between the germline ends. The CDR3 DNA is TGTGCCAGCAGCCCTCGGGAGACAGCACGACACTATGGCTACACCTTC. Translated, it gives CASSPRETARHYGYTF.

The chain uses TRBV10-2 and TRBJ1-2; 8 nucleotides match TRBD1. V shed 3 bases and J 4 bases; nucleotides not matched to a gene: 4. CDR3 length: 14 residues. Per the germline V gene, CDR1 is WSHSY and CDR2 is SAAADI. The CDR3 DNA is TGCGCCAGCAGTGAAAGGACAGGGAGCTATGGCTACACCTTC. Translated: CASSERTGSYGYTF.

This rearrangement joins TRBV23-1 to TRBJ1-1; D is ambiguous. TRBV23-1 is an ORF, and what it does is uncertain. Trimming left V 10 bases short and J 8 bases short, with 8 bases between. The CDR3 is 9 amino acids. The CDR3 bases are TGCGCCATCGAGTGCGAAGCTTTCTTT. It codes for CAIECEAFF.

The chain carries TRBV11-2 and TRBJ1-4, with 10 bases matching TRBD1. The CDR3 length is 15 residues. Trimming took 5 bases from V and 7 from J; bases not matched to a gene: 7. From germline, CDR1 is SGHAT and CDR2 FQNNGV. The CDR3 bases are TGTGCCAGCAGCCTACGACAGGGGGCTAGTGAAAAACTGTTTTTT. Protein sequence: CASSLRQGASEKLFF. The full variable domain, rest sourced from reference TRBV11-2 and TRBJ1-4, is EAGVAQSPRYKIIEKRQSVAFWCNPISGHATLYWYQQILGQGPKLLIQFQNNGVVDDSQLPKDRFSAERLKGVDSTLKIQPAKLEDSAVYLCASSLRQGASEKLFFGSGTQLSVL.

This clone was counted between two and nine times. The chain uses TRBV9 and TRBJ2-5; 7 bases are a match to TRBD1. Germline trimming cut 3 bases from V and 5 bases from J; bases unmatched to any gene: 16. Germline V CDR1 and CDR2: SGDLS, YYNGEE. The CDR3 is 17 amino acids. CDR3 in amino acids: CASSAGSPQGSWETQYF. In DNA, the CDR3 is TGTGCCAGCAGCGCAGGTAGCCCACAGGGGTCGTGGGAGACCCAGTACTTC.

The chain uses TRBV15 and TRBJ2-2; the D gene is possibly TRBD1 (5 bases). The CDR3 spans 16 residues. V was clipped by 0 bases and J by 6 bases, with 14 bases between them. The germline V gene encodes CDR1 LNHNV and CDR2 YYDKDF (reference sequence). The CDR3 region is CATSRDGQGIAGELFF. DNA for the CDR3: TGTGCCACCAGCAGAGATGGGCAGGGCATCGCCGGGGAGCTGTTTTTT.

The V and J genes are TRBV4-2 and TRBJ2-7; 7 positions match TRBD2. The germline CDR1 and CDR2 sequences are LGHNA and YNFKEQ. J gave up 1 base and V 0 bases, and 6 bases lay outside the gene matches. This CDR3 is 16 amino acids long. The CDR3 loop reads CASSQEILAFSYEQYF. CDR3 sequence (DNA): TGTGCCAGCAGCCAAGAAATACTAGCGTTTTCCTACGAGCAGTACTTC.

This clone has a single count. The junction departs from germline at one end; a sequencing error may be responsible. The chain has TRBV15 and TRBJ1-3, with 7 nucleotides matching TRBD1. Per the germline V gene, CDR1 is LNHNV and CDR2 is YYDKDF (reference sequence). The CDR3 runs to 17 residues. The CDR3 nucleotides read TGTGCCGCCAGCAAACTACCGGGACAGCTCTCTGGAAACACCATATATTTT. It encodes CAASKLPGQLSGNTIYF.

To note about this clone: The junction and the germline gene differ at one end; a read error may be behind it. The chain joins TRBV9 to TRBJ2-6; D possibly corresponds to TRBD1 (5 bases). Germline lookup yields CDR1 SGDLS and CDR2 YYNGEE. This CDR3 is built from 15 residues. CDR3 sequence reads: CASSVGYSGANGLTF. For the CDR3, the DNA is TGTGCCAGCAGCGTAGGATACTCTGGGGCCAACGGCCTGACTTTC.

The CDR3 DNA is TGTGCCAGCAGCGCCGGGTTCGGGTTAAACACTGAAGCTTTCTTT. Translation: CASSAGFGLNTEAFF. V usage is TRBV6-4 and J usage is TRBJ1-1, with D hard to call. Germline CDR1 and CDR2: MRHNA and SNTAGT. The CDR3 runs to 15 residues. V lost 6 bases, J lost 2 bases, and 16 bases lay in between.

V is TRBV5-1 and J is TRBJ2-3; TRBD1 matches at 8 bases. Germline V gives CDR1 SGHRS, CDR2 YFSETQ. The trim removed 3 bases at V and 2 bases at J, leaving 5 bases unmatched. The CDR3 loop spans 15 amino acids. The CDR3 loop reads CASSSSTGDTDTQYF. The CDR3 region has the DNA TGCGCCAGCAGCTCCTCGACAGGGGACACAGATACGCAGTATTTT.

This clone was recorded a few times. The chain has TRBV2 and TRBJ1-1, with 9 positions matching TRBD1. There are 15 residues in the CDR3. The V and J ends lost 7 bases and 8 bases, in that order; junction bases with no gene match: 14. Germline assignment: CDR1 SNHLY and CDR2 FYNNEI. The CDR3 DNA reads as TGTGCCAGCACGCAAAGGGGACAGGGACAGGCGGAAGCTTTCTTT. It translates to CASTQRGQGQAEAFF.

The chain is built from TRBV27 and TRBJ1-5, with 8 positions matching TRBD1. The CDR3 spans 15 residues. Germline values: CDR1 MNHEY, CDR2 SMNVEV (reference sequence). The ends lost 6 bases at V and 4 bases at J; junction bases unmatched: 8. In DNA, the CDR3 is TGTGCCAGCAGCATACAGGGGGAGCTAAATCAGCCCCAGCATTTT. The encoded protein is CASSIQGELNQPQHF.

V usage is TRBV30 and J usage is TRBJ2-3, with 9 bases that match TRBD2. The length of the CDR3 is 15 residues. V lost 5 bases and J lost 4; bases outside the gene matches: 10. The germline V gene has CDR1 GTSNPN and CDR2 SVGIG (reference sequence). The CDR3 bases are TGTGCCTGGTCCCTGCGGGGGGGCCTGTCAGATACGCAGTATTTT. It translates to CAWSLRGGLSDTQYF.

This clone was counted only a few times. The rearrangement links TRBV7-2 to TRBJ1-1; no clear D gene. This CDR3 is built from 12 residues. The germline V gene has CDR1 SGHTA and CDR2 FQGNSA. The V end lost 5 bases, the J end lost 10 bases, and 14 bases lay between the germline ends. CDR3 sequence (DNA): TGTGCCAGCAGCCTGATACAGTTTTCAGCTTTCTTT. Amino acid sequence: CASSLIQFSAFF.

The chain links TRBV7-8 to TRBJ2-1, with 15 bases that match TRBD2. This CDR3 is 17 amino acids long. Germline CDR1 and CDR2: SGHVS and FQNEAQ. Trimming cost V 5 bases and J 9 bases; bases outside gene matches: 11. CDR3 sequence: CASSPGPGLAGGSEQFF. In DNA form, the CDR3 reads TGTGCCAGCAGCCCAGGGCCGGGACTAGCGGGGGGCTCTGAGCAGTTCTTC.

Here the CDR3 DNA reads TGTGCCAGCAGTCTCCAGCGACAGGGGGCAGGCGAGCAGTACTTC. It specifies CASSLQRQGAGEQYF. V usage is TRBV6-1 and J usage is TRBJ2-7; 10 bases align to TRBD1. CDR1 MNHNS and CDR2 SASEGT come from the germline V gene. V gave up 5 bases and J gave up 6 bases; unmatched junction bases: 10. The length of the CDR3 is 15 residues.